These 26 T cell receptor beta chains originate from one sample sequenced in a study of T cells in Graves' hyperthyroidism and ophthalmopathy. RNA transcripts gave rise to amplified TCR beta CDR3 regions. The study used the HTBI primer set for a first-round RT-PCR of the TCR CDR3. TCRdb reanalysed the multiplex PCR reads using MiXCR and keeps one entry per CDR3 protein. Of approximately 570,000 distinct CDR3 sequences listed, 20% are singletons. Sequencing used blood. These receptors were collected from a man aged 35 to 55 with Graves' ophthalmopathy.

This clonotype has a handful of counts. The genes are TRBV15 and TRBJ2-3; TRBD2 matches at 8 bases. Germline CDR1 LNHNV, CDR2 YYDKDF (reference sequence). This CDR3 has 12 amino acids. Trimming took 5 bases from V and 6 from J; bases not matched to a gene: 1. CDR3 protein: CATSSSGDTQYF. Here the CDR3 DNA reads TGTGCCACCAGCTCTAGCGGGGATACGCAGTATTTT.

V gene TRBV29-1 combines with J gene TRBJ1-1; D is perhaps TRBD1 (6 bases). The germline V and J ends were trimmed by 6 bases and 1 base, with 15 bases remaining between them. Germline CDR1 SQVTM, CDR2 ANQGSEA. The CDR3 consists of 14 residues. The CDR3 protein is CSVQNQGRNTEAFF. CDR3 DNA sequence: TGCAGCGTCCAAAACCAGGGGCGGAACACTGAAGCTTTCTTT.

This chain links TRBV7-3 with TRBJ2-2; 8 bases match TRBD2. From germline, CDR1 is SGHTA and CDR2 FQGTGA. The CDR3 extends over 14 amino acids. J lost 6 bases, V lost 8 bases, and 8 bases had no gene match. The CDR3 loop is CASAEGLDSGELFF. The CDR3 coding sequence is TGTGCCAGCGCCGAGGGACTAGATTCCGGGGAGCTGTTTTTT.

The sample holds many counts of this clonotype. The V and J genes are TRBV3-1 and TRBJ2-1, with D uncertain. The CDR3 is made up of 15 amino acids. CDR1 and CDR2 from the germline V gene are LGHDT and YNNKEL (reference sequence). Deletions cut 0 bases from V and 5 bases from J, with 11 bases between. CDR3 loop: CASSQESPGHNEQFF. The CDR3 DNA reads as TGTGCCAGCAGCCAAGAAAGTCCCGGTCACAATGAGCAGTTCTTC.

The rearrangement uses TRBV5-1 and TRBJ2-5; TRBD1 matches at 7 bases. V was pared by 2 bases and J by 2 bases, with 3 bases of the junction left unmatched. Germline V gene data show CDR1 as SGHRS and CDR2 as YFSETQ. There are 14 residues in the CDR3. The CDR3 sequence is CASSFRDSQETQYF. DNA for the CDR3: TGCGCCAGCAGCTTCCGGGACAGTCAAGAGACCCAGTACTTC.

This clonotype has just a few counts. This chain uses TRBV18 with TRBJ2-5; D not certain. Germline CDR1 and CDR2: KGHSH and LQKENI. With 2 bases removed from V and 5 bases from J, the gap between germline ends came to 12 bases. CDR3 length: 14 amino acids. The CDR3 DNA reads as TGTGCCAGCTCACCAAGCCCAACTCGGGAGACCCAGTACTTC. This codes for CASSPSPTRETQYF.

This clonotype was seen a few times. V usage is TRBV28 and J usage is TRBJ1-1; D is perhaps TRBD1 (5 bases). This CDR3 spans 8 amino acids. V lost 8 bases to trimming and J lost 11 bases, with 6 bases between them. The V gene's germline CDR1 is MDHEN and CDR2 SYDVKM. In DNA, the CDR3 is TGTGCCAGCGGGACGGCTTTCTTT. Translation gives CASGTAFF.

This clonotype was observed a few times. The chain joins TRBV20-1 to TRBJ1-6; TRBD1 matches at 7 bases. The CDR3 extends over 15 amino acids. The trim removed 1 base at V and 6 bases at J, leaving 6 bases unmatched. Per the germline V gene, CDR1 is DFQATT and CDR2 is SNEGSKA (reference sequence). CDR3 protein: CSARGTGTSNSPLHF. CDR3 bases: TGCAGTGCTAGAGGGACAGGAACCTCTAATTCACCCCTCCACTTT.

This chain joins TRBV27 and TRBJ2-7; TRBD1 agrees at 8 bases. CDR3 size: 16 residues. V trimming: 6 bases; J trimming: 2 bases; junction bases outside the gene matches: 12. Germline CDR1 reads MNHEY; CDR2 reads SMNVEV (reference sequence). CDR3 sequence (DNA): TGTGCCAGCAGCTCCAACAGACAGGGGAGTGCCTACGAGCAGTACTTC. Amino acid sequence: CASSSNRQGSAYEQYF.

The table lists this clonotype with a few counts. The chain carries TRBV27 and TRBJ1-3; D call uncertain. The CDR3 is 11 residues long. Trimming cost V 9 bases and J 0 bases, with 3 bases left between them. CDR1 is MNHEY and CDR2 is SMNVEV in the germline V gene (reference sequence). CDR3 loop: CASFSGNTIYF. The CDR3 DNA reads TGTGCCAGTTTCTCTGGAAACACCATATATTTT.

This sequence joins TRBV20-1 and TRBJ2-7, with 9 bases matching TRBD2. The CDR3 is 13 amino acids. V was pared by 3 bases and J by 4 bases, with 4 bases of the junction left unmatched. From germline, CDR1 is DFQATT and CDR2 SNEGSKA (reference sequence). The DNA of the CDR3 is TGCAGTGCTAGGGTAGCGGGAGCATACGAGCAGTACTTC. It encodes CSARVAGAYEQYF.

There are many counts of this clonotype. This CDR3 reads CASRGTGGVQPQHF. The CDR3, as DNA: TGTGCCAGCAGGGGGACAGGGGGCGTCCAGCCCCAGCATTTT. This chain joins TRBV6-1 and TRBJ1-5; 12 nucleotides align to TRBD1. V dropped 6 bases and J dropped 7; count of bases not matched to a gene: 4. CDR1 and CDR2 from the germline V gene are MNHNS and SASEGT. This CDR3 is 14 amino acids long.

The table lists this clonotype with many counts. The chain recombines TRBV2 with TRBJ2-7; possible D gene TRBD2, 7 bases. The CDR3 contains 18 residues. Germline values: CDR1 SNHLY, CDR2 FYNNEI. Trimming shortened V by 6 bases and J by 2 bases, and 26 bases separated the two germline ends. For the CDR3, the DNA is TGTGCCAGCAGCAACTTGTACCCTTTCGGGGGGCACCCCTACGAGCAGTACTTC. Translated, it gives CASSNLYPFGGHPYEQYF. The full variable domain, in which reference TRBV2 and TRBJ2-7 provide the parts outside the CDR3, is EPEVTQTPSHQVTQMGQEVILRCVPISNHLYFYWYRQILGQKVEFLVSFYNNEISEKSEIFDDQFSVERPDGSNFTLKIRSTKLEDSAMYFCASSNLYPFGGHPYEQYFGPGTRLTVT.

This clonotype was picked up many times. The chain has TRBV2 and TRBJ2-1, with TRBD2 matching over 9 bases. J was trimmed by 12 bases and V by 3 bases; bases with no gene match: 12. CDR1 and CDR2 from the germline V gene are SNHLY and FYNNEI. The CDR3 consists of 15 residues. Here the CDR3 reads CASSDGLAWPIWQFF. The CDR3 DNA reads TGTGCCAGCAGTGATGGACTAGCGTGGCCTATTTGGCAGTTCTTC. The full variable domain, its missing parts supplied by reference TRBV2 and TRBJ2-1, is EPEVTQTPSHQVTQMGQEVILRCVPISNHLYFYWYRQILGQKVEFLVSFYNNEISEKSEIFDDQFSVERPDGSNFTLKIRSTKLEDSAMYFCASSDGLAWPIWQFFGPGTRLTVL.

This clonotype occurred a few times. The rearrangement joins TRBV14 to TRBJ2-7, with D tentatively TRBD1 (6 bases). Trimming shortened V by 1 base and J by 1 base, and 14 bases separated the two germline ends. The V gene's germline CDR1 is SGHDN and CDR2 FVKESK. The CDR3 has 16 amino acids. CDR3 in DNA: TGTGCCAGCAGCCAAGTGGACGGGACACTTTCCTACGAGCAGTACTTC. Amino acid sequence: CASSQVDGTLSYEQYF.

The sample holds a few counts of this clonotype. This sequence joins TRBV30 and TRBJ2-5, with a possible D match to TRBD2 (5 bases). CDR1 is GTSNPN and CDR2 is SVGIG in the germline V gene (reference sequence). Between the trimmed V and J ends, which lost 5 bases and 5 bases, there was a span of 15 bases. The CDR3 contains 13 residues. The CDR3: CAWANRLPETQYF. CDR3 DNA sequence: TGTGCCTGGGCCAACCGACTACCCGAGACCCAGTACTTC.

This clonotype was counted at least ten times. The chain couples TRBV29-1 to TRBJ1-1, with TRBD1 matching over 8 bases. V was pared by 5 bases and J by 1 base, with 3 bases of the junction left unmatched. The CDR3 runs 13 residues. In germline, CDR1 is SQVTM, CDR2 ANQGSEA. The DNA of the CDR3 is TGCAGCGTTACCGGGACAGGGAACACTGAAGCTTTCTTT. As protein: CSVTGTGNTEAFF. Full variable domain (rest looked up from reference TRBV29-1 and TRBJ1-1): SAVISQKPSRDICQRGTSLTIQCQVDSQVTMMFWYRQQPGQSLTLIATANQGSEATYESGFVIDKFPISRPNLTFSTLTVSNMSPEDSSIYLCSVTGTGNTEAFFGQGTRLTVV.

The chain combines TRBV18 with TRBJ2-2, with 9 bases matching TRBD1. The length of the CDR3 is 16 residues. Germline-derived CDR1 and CDR2 are KGHSH and LQKENI. J was trimmed by 3 bases and V by 0 bases; bases with no gene match: 2. The CDR3 here is CASSPPGTGYTGELFF. The DNA for the CDR3 is TGTGCCAGCTCACCACCCGGGACAGGGTACACCGGGGAGCTGTTTTTT.

CDR3 nucleotide sequence: TGTGCCATCAGTGAGTCGGCCCTTCGGACAGGGAACAATGAGCAGTTCTTC. Residues: CAISESALRTGNNEQFF. The chain recombines TRBV10-3 with TRBJ2-1, with 8 bases lining up with TRBD1. Germline CDR1 and CDR2: ENHRY and SYGVKD. This CDR3 region has 17 residues. With V trimmed by 0 bases and J by 5 bases, 9 bases remained unmatched.

This clonotype came up many times. The chain employs TRBV11-2 and TRBJ1-1; D gene uncertain. The germline gives CDR1 SGHAT, CDR2 FQNNGV. V was cut by 4 bases and J by 3 bases, with 6 bases left in between. CDR3 length: 12 amino acids. Here the CDR3 reads CASSSPHTEAFF. The CDR3 DNA is TGTGCCAGCAGCTCCCCCCACACTGAAGCTTTCTTT.

This clonotype has more than one count but fewer than ten. This chain links TRBV7-2 with TRBJ1-3; D unclear. Germline CDR1 is SGHTA and CDR2 is FQGNSA. V was trimmed by 5 bases and J by 0 bases, leaving 11 bases between them. The CDR3 is made up of 15 amino acids. The CDR3 nucleotides are TGTGCCAGCAGCCCTCAAGGTTACTCTGGAAACACCATATATTTT. It specifies CASSPQGYSGNTIYF.

The genes are TRBV7-2 and TRBJ2-7; 8 nucleotides align to TRBD2. V lost 6 bases and J lost 0; bases outside the gene matches: 10. CDR1 is SGHTA and CDR2 is FQGNSA in the germline V gene. This CDR3 is built from 16 residues. CDR3 amino acids: CASRFSGGGSSYEQYF. CDR3 bases: TGTGCCAGCAGATTTTCGGGCGGGGGGAGCTCCTACGAGCAGTACTTC.

This clonotype was observed a handful of times. The CDR3 is CSAENDRTSEYGYTF. In DNA form, the CDR3 reads TGCAGTGCGGAGAACGACAGGACCTCCGAGTATGGCTACACCTTC. The V gene is TRBV20-1, the J gene TRBJ1-2; TRBD1 might be the D (6 bases). Trimming removed 6 bases at V and 5 bases at J, with 22 bases between. This CDR3 spans 15 amino acids. CDR1 is DFQATT, CDR2 SNEGSKA, per germline (reference sequence).

This clonotype showed up many times. The chain links TRBV7-3 to TRBJ1-1; perhaps TRBD1 as D (6 bases). CDR3 length equals 14 residues. CDR1 is SGHTA and CDR2 is FQGTGA in the germline V gene. Trimming cost V 6 bases and J 1 base, with 12 bases left between them. The DNA for the CDR3 is TGTGCCAGCAGATTAGGGGGGCCGAACACTGAAGCTTTCTTT. Translation gives CASRLGGPNTEAFF.

The rearrangement links TRBV7-8 to TRBJ2-2, with D unclear. Germline CDR1 and CDR2: SGHVS and FQNEAQ. V was shortened by 6 bases and J by 6 bases, with 11 bases between the two germline ends. There are 13 residues in the CDR3. The CDR3, as DNA: TGTGCCAGCAGTACGGGTTCCCCCGGGGAGCTGTTTTTT. This sequence encodes CASSTGSPGELFF.

The rearrangement links TRBV15 to TRBJ1-5; the D is unclear. Trimming took 0 bases from V and 6 from J, leaving 12 bases between them. This CDR3 spans 15 amino acids. Germline V lookup: CDR1 LNHNV, CDR2 YYDKDF (reference sequence). CDR3 loop: CATSRDFSPFQPQHF. DNA of the CDR3: TGTGCCACCAGCAGAGATTTTTCCCCGTTTCAGCCCCAGCATTTT.